A selection of T cell receptor beta chains follows, all from one sample in a study of blood T cell repertoires in COVID-19. The method was immunoSEQ multiplex PCR; TCRdb's version includes in-frame clones alone and lacks a portion of them. This table has about 250,000 clones, about 80% appearing once. Sequencing was done on a sample of peripheral blood. These receptors all stem from a man older than 75 with acute or convalescent COVID-19. Each CDR3 is given with its conserved first and last residue. Size values are once, few and many counts, or a class for expanded clones, and some rows have none.

TRBV5-4	.	TRBJ2-4	CASSTINRGQGKNIQYF
TRBV7-2	.	TRBJ1-2	CASSLAGQTLYGYTF
TRBV18	.	TRBJ1-2	CASSPRGNDGYTF
TRBV5-5	.	TRBJ1-5	CASSLDRVGNQPQHF
TRBV3-1/TRBV3-2	once	TRBJ2-7	CASSPYRDYEQYF
TRBV5-1	.	TRBJ2-7	CASSSVKQELFPREQYF
TRBV3-1/TRBV3-2	.	TRBJ2-1	CASSRLADEHNEQFF
TRBV19	.	TRBJ1-5	CASNKGAGQPQHF
TRBV24-1	once	TRBJ2-5	CATSDLRRSPLGETQYF
TRBV24-1	.	TRBJ2-1	CATGRDRGRNEQFF
TRBV5-5	once	TRBJ2-5	CASSFQARLQETQYF
TRBV27	.	TRBJ1-2	CASSLSTVDRKYGYTF
TRBV13	many	TRBJ2-7	CASSLTGDKVGYEQYF
TRBV28	once	TRBJ2-1	CASSSTGGAYNEQFF
TRBV15	.	TRBJ2-7	CATSRDWTGLNYEQYF
TRBV7-9	.	TRBJ1-4	CASSDRLTGYDEKLFF
TRBV5-1	once	TRBJ2-2	CASSLGFSGGVNTGELFF
TRBV2	few	TRBJ1-5	CASSLQTGGGQPQHF
TRBV19	few	TRBJ1-5	CASRRSLGTGSNQPQHF
TRBV13	once	TRBJ2-7	CASSLGPQSYEQYF
TRBV11-3	.	TRBJ2-1	CASSLGEYNEQFF
TRBV19	once	TRBJ2-1	CASSLTGPYNEQFF
TRBV3-1/TRBV3-2	.	TRBJ1-2	CASYGDGYGYTF